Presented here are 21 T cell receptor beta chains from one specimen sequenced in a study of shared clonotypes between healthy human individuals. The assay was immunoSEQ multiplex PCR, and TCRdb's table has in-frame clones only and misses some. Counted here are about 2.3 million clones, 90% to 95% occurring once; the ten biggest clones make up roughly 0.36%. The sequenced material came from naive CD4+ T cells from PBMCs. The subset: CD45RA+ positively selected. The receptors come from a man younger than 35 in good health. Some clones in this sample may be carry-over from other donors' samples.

The CDR3 DNA reads as TGTGCCAGCAGCCTCCTACAGAACACTGAAGCTTTCTTT. Translating gives CASSLLQNTEAFF. The chain combines TRBV7-8 with TRBJ1-1; D unresolved. Deletions cut 5 bases from V and 1 base from J, with 8 bases between. CDR1 and CDR2 (germline): SGHVS, FQNEAQ. The CDR3 totals 13 residues.

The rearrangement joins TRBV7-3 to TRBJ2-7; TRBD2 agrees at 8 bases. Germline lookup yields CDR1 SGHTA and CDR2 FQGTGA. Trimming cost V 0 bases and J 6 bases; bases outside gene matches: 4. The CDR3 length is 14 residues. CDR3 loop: CASSLTPRGGEQYF. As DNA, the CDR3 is TGTGCCAGCAGCTTAACGCCCCGGGGGGGCGAGCAGTACTTC. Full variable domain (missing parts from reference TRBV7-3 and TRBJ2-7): GAGVSQTPSNKVTEKGKYVELRCDPISGHTALYWYRQSLGQGPEFLIYFQGTGAADDSGLPNDRFFAVRPEGSVSTLKIQRTERGDSAVYLCASSLTPRGGEQYFGPGTRLTVT.

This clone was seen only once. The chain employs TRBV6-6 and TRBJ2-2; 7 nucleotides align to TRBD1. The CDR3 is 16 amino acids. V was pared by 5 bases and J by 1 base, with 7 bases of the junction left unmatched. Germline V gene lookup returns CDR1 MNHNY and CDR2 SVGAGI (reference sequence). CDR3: CASSRTGTENTGELFF. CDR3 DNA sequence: TGTGCCAGCAGTCGTACCGGGACAGAGAACACCGGGGAGCTGTTTTTT.

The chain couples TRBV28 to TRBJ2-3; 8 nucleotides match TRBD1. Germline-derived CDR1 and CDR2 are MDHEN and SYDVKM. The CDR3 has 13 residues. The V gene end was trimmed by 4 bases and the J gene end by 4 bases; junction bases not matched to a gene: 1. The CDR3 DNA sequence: TGTGCCAGCAGTTCGGACAGGGCAGATACGCAGTATTTT. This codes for CASSSDRADTQYF.

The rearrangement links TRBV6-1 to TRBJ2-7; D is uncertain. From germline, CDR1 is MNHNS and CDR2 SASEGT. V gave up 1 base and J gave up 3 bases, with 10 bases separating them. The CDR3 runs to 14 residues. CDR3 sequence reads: CASSEGVAVYEQYF. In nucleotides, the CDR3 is TGTGCCAGCAGTGAAGGGGTGGCAGTCTACGAGCAGTACTTC.

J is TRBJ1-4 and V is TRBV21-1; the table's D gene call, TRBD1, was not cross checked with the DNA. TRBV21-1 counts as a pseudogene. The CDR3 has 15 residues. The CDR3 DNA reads TGTGCCAGCAGCCTGTGGACAGGGTCTAATGAAAAACTGTTTTTT. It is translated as CASSLWTGSNEKLFF.

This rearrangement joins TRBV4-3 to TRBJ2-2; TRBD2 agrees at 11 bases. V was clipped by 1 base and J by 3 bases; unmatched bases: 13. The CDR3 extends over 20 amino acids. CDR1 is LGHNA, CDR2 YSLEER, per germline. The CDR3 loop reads CASSQGGLAVPDGDTGELFF. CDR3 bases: TGCGCCAGCAGCCAAGGGGGACTAGCGGTCCCGGATGGAGACACCGGGGAGCTGTTTTTT.

The CDR3 DNA reads as TGCGCCAGCAGCCGGAGCAGGGACTCGTCACACAATGAGCAGTTCTTC. Translation gives CASSRSRDSSHNEQFF. The chain is built from TRBV4-3 and TRBJ2-1; D is perhaps TRBD2 (6 bases). V was clipped by 4 bases and J by 5 bases, with 18 bases between them. The CDR3 runs to 16 residues. Germline CDR1 LGHNA, CDR2 YSLEER.

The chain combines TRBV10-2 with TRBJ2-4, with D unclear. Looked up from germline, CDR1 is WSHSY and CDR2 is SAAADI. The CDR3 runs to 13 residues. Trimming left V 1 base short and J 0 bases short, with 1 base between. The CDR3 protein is CASSELAKNIQYF. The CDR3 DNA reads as TGCGCCAGCAGTGAGTTAGCCAAAAACATTCAGTACTTC.

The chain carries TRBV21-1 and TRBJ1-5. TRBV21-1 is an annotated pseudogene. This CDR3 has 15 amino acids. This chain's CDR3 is CASSVSKGRDQPQHF. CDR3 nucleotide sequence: TGTGCCAGCAGCGTCAGCAAAGGTAGGGATCAGCCCCAGCATTTT.

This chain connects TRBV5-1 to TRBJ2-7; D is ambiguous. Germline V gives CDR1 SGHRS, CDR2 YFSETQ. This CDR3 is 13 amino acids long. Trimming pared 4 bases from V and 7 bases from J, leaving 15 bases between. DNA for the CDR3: TGCGCCAGCAGCCCGTGGTCGGGCTGGGAGCAGTACTTC. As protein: CASSPWSGWEQYF.

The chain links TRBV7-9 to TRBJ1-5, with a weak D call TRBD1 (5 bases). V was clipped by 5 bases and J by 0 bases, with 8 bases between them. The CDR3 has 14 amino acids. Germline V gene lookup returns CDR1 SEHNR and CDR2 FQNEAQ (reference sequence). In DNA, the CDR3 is TGTGCCAGCAGCAAGGACAATAGCAATCAGCCCCAGCATTTT. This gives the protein CASSKDNSNQPQHF.

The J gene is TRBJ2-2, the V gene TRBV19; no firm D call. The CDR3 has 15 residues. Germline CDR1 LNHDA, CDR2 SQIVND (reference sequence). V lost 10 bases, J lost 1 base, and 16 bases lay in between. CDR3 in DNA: TGTGCCACCCGAAAGAGGTCAAAGAACACCGGGGAGCTGTTTTTT. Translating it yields CATRKRSKNTGELFF.

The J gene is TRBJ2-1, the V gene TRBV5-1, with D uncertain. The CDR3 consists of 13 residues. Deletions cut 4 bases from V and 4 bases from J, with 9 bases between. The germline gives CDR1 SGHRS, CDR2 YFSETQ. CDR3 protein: CASSQVGYNEQFF. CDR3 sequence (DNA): TGCGCCAGCAGCCAGGTGGGATACAATGAGCAGTTCTTC.

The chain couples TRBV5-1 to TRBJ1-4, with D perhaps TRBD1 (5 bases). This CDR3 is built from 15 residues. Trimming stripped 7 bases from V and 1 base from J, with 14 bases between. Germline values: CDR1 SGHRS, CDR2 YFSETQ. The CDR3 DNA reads TGCGCCAGCGCCCGGGCCCAGGGAACTAATGAAAAACTGTTTTTT. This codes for CASARAQGTNEKLFF. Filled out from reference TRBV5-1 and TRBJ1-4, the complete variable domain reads KAGVTQTPRYLIKTRGQQVTLSCSPISGHRSVSWYQQTPGQGLQFLFEYFSETQRNKGNFPGRFSGRQFSNSRSEMNVSTLELGDSALYLCASARAQGTNEKLFFGSGTQLSVL.

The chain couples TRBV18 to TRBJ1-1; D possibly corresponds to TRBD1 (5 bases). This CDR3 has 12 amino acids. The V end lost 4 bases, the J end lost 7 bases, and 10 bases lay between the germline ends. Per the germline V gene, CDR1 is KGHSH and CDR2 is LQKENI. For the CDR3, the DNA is TGTGCCAGCTCACACCGGGACGGTGAAGCTTTCTTT. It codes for CASSHRDGEAFF.

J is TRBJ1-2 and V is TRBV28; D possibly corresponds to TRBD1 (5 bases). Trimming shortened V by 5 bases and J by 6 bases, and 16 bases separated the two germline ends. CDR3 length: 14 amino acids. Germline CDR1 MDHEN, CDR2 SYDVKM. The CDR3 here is CASSPGRGTDGYTF. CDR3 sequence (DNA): TGTGCCAGCAGTCCTGGGAGGGGTACGGATGGCTACACCTTC.

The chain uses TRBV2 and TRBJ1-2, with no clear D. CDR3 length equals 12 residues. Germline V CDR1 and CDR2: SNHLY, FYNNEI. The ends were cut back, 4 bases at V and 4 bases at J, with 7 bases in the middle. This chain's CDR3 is CASSVRGYGYTF. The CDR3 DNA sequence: TGTGCCAGCAGTGTCCGTGGCTATGGCTACACCTTC.

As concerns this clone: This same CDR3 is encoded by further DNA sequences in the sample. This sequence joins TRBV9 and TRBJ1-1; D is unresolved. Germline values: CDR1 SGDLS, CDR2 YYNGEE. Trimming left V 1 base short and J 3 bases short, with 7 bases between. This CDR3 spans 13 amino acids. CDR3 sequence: CASSVLGDTEAFF. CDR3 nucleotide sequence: TGTGCCAGCAGCGTATTGGGAGACACTGAAGCTTTCTTT.

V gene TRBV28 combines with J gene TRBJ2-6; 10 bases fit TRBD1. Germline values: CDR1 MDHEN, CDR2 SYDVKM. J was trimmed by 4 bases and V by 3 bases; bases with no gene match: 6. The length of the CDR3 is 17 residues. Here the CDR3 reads CASSLGQGTWGANVLTF. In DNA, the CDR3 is TGTGCCAGCAGTTTGGGACAGGGGACTTGGGGGGCCAACGTCCTGACTTTC.

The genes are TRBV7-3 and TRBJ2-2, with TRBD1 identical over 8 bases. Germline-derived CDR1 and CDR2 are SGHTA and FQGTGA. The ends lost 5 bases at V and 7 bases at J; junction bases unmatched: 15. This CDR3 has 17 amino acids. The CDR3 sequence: CASSPEAAGGSNGELFF. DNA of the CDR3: TGTGCCAGCAGCCCCGAGGCGGCAGGGGGCAGCAACGGGGAGCTGTTTTTT.